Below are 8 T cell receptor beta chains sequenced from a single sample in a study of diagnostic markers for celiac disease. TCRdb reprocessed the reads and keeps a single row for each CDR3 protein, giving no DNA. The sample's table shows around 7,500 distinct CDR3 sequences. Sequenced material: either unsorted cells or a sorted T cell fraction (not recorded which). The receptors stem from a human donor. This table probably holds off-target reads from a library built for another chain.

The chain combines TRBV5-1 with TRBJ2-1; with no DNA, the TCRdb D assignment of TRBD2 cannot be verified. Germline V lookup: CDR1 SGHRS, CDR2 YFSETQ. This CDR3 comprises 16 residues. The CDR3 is CASSIIGLAVNNEQFF.

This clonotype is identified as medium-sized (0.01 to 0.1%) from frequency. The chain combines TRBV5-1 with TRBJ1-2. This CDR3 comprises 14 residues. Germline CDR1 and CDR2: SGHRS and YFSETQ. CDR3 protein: CASSLGQSPHGYTF.

The chain's CDR3 is CASSQILGSGANVLTF. The chain has TRBV4-2 and TRBJ2-6. The CDR3 is made up of 16 amino acids. Germline assignment: CDR1 LGHNA and CDR2 YNFKEQ.

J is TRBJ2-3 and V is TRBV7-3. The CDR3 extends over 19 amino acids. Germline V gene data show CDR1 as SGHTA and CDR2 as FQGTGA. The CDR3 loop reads CASSLTGVLTLGSTDTQYF.

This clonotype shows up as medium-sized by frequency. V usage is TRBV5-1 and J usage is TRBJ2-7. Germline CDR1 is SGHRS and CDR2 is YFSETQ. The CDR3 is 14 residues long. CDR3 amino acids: CASSLVLNSYEQYF.

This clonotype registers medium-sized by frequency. The CDR3 loop reads CASKTRSGFPSSGANVLTF. This chain links TRBV28 with TRBJ2-6. The CDR3 covers 19 residues. Germline loops: CDR1 MDHEN, CDR2 SYDVKM.

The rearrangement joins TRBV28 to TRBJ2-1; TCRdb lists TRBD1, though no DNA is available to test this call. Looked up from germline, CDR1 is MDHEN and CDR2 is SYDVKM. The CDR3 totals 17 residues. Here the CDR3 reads CATGGWMGGLGYNEQFF.

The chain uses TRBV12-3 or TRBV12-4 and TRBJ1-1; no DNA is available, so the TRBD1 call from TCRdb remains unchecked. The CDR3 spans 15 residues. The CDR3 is CASSFFNQGVTEAFF.